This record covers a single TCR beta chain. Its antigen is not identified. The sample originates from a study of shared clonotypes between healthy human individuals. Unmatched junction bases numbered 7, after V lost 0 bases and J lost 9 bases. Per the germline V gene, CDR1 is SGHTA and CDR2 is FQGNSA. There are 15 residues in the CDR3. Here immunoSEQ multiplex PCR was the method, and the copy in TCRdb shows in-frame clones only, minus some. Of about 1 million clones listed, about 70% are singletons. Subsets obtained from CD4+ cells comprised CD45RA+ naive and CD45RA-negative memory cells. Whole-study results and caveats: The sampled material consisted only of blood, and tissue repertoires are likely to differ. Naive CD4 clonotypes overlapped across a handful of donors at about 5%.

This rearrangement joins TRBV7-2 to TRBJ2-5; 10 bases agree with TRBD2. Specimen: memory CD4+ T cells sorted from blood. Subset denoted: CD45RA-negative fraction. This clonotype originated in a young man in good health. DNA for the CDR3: TGTGCCAGCAGCTTAGCAGTATCTAGCGGGGGAGCCCAGTACTTC. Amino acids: CASSLAVSSGGAQYF.